This T cell receptor beta chain emerged from a study of cytomegalovirus exposure and HLA in healthy donors. Notes on the study in general: Judged likely to be a sequencing artifact was a cluster of highly shared sequence variants. Reports indicated that the classifier achieved high specificity and sensitivity in diagnosing cytomegalovirus status. Reportedly, fewer N-insertions than the roughly 700-donor mean appeared in an Asian-associated ancestry cluster in a later analysis.

Germline V gene data show CDR1 as MDHEN and CDR2 as SYDVKM. The CDR3 is made up of 14 amino acids. Trimming stripped 2 bases from V and 0 bases from J, with 5 bases between. Use of 60 Vbeta and 13 Jbeta primers characterized the PCR. Sequenced by immunoSEQ multiplex PCR; TCRdb stores in-frame clones only, minus some. In total, the table holds about 200,000 clones. In regard to this clone: Its target is not known.

Sequenced input: PBMCs. V is TRBV28 and J is TRBJ1-5; D is ambiguous. The source is a woman aged 30 to 39 in good health and CMV-seropositive. DNA of the CDR3: TGTGCCAGCAGTTTACACTTTAGCAATCAGCCCCAGCATTTT. This translates into CASSLHFSNQPQHF.